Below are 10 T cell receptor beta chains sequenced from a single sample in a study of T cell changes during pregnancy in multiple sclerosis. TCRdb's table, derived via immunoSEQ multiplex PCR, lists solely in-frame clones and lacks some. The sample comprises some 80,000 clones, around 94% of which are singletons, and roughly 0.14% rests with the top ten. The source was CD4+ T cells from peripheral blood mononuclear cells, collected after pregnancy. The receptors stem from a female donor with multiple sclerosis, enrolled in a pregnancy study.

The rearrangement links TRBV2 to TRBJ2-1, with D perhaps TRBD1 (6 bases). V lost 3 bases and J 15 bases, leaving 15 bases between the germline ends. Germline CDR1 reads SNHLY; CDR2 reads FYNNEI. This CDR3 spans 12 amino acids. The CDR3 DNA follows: TGTGCCAGCAGTGAGTTTGGGGACACGACGTTCTTC. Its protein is CASSEFGDTTFF.

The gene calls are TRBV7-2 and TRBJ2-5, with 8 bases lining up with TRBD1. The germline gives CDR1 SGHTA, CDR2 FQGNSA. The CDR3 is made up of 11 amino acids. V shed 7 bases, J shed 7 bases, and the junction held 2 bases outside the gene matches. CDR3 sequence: CASTTGGTQYF. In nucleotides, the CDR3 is TGTGCCAGCACCACAGGGGGGACCCAGTACTTC.

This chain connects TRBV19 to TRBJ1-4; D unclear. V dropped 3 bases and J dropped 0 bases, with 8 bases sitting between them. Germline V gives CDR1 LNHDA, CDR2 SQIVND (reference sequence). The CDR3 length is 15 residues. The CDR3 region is CASSMAVATNEKLFF. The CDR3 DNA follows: TGTGCCAGTAGTATGGCGGTTGCAACTAATGAAAAACTGTTTTTT.

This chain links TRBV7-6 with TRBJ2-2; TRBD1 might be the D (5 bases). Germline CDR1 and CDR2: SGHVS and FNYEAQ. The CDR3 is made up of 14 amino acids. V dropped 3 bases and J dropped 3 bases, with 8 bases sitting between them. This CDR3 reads CASSFRVDTGELFF. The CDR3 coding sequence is TGTGCCAGCAGCTTCAGGGTGGACACCGGGGAGCTGTTTTTT.

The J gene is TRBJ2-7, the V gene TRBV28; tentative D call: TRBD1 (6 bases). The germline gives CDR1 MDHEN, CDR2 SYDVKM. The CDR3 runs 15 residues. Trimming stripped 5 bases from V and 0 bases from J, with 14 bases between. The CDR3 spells CASSEGGPLSYEQYF. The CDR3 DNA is TGTGCCAGCAGTGAAGGGGGACCTCTCTCCTACGAGCAGTACTTC. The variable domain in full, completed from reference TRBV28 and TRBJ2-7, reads DVKVTQSSRYLVKRTGEKVFLECVQDMDHENMFWYRQDPGLGLRLIYFSYDVKMKEKGDIPEGYSVSREKKERFSLILESASTNQTSMYLCASSEGGPLSYEQYFGPGTRLTVT.

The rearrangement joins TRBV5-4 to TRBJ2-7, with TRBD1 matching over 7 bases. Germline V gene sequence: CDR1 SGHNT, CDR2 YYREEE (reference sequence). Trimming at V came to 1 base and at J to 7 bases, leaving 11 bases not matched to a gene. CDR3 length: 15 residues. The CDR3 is CASSLMSTGNGEQYF. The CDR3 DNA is TGTGCCAGCAGCTTGATGTCGACAGGGAACGGTGAGCAGTACTTC.

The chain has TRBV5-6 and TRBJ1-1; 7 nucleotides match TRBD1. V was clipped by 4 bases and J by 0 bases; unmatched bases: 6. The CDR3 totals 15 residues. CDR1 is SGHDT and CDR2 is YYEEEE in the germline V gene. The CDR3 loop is CASSLDRPMNTEAFF. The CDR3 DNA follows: TGTGCCAGCAGCCTGGACAGGCCCATGAACACTGAAGCTTTCTTT.

CDR3 protein: CASSLGTGPDEQYF. The CDR3 DNA reads as TGTGCCAGTAGTCTTGGTACAGGGCCCGACGAGCAGTACTTC. This sequence joins TRBV19 and TRBJ2-7; D may be TRBD1 (6 bases). This CDR3 is built from 14 residues. Germline loops: CDR1 LNHDA, CDR2 SQIVND (reference sequence). Trimming shortened V by 5 bases and J by 5 bases, and 16 bases separated the two germline ends.

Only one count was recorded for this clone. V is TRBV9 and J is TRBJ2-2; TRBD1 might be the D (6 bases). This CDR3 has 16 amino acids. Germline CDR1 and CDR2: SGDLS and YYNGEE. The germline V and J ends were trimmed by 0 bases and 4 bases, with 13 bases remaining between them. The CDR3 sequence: CASSVDEGVGTGELFF. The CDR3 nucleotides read TGTGCCAGCAGCGTAGATGAGGGGGTGGGCACCGGGGAGCTGTTTTTT. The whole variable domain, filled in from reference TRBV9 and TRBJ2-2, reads DSGVTQTPKHLITATGQRVTLRCSPRSGDLSVYWYQQSLDQGLQFLIQYYNGEERAKGNILERFSAQQFPDLHSELNLSSLELGDSALYFCASSVDEGVGTGELFFGEGSRLTVL.

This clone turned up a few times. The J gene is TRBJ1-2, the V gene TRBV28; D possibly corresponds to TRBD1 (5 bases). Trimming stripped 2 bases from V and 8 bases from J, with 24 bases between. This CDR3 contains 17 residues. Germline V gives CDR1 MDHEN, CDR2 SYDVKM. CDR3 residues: CASSLTPGHAGGGGYTF. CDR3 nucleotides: TGTGCCAGCAGTTTAACCCCTGGGCATGCAGGCGGGGGAGGCTACACCTTC.